The 32 T cell receptor beta chains reported below all come from one sample, sequenced in a study of shared clonotypes between healthy human individuals. Assay: immunoSEQ multiplex PCR; the TCRdb copy retains only in-frame clones and omits some. The sample yields about 600,000 clones, roughly 79% seen once. Sequencing used PBMCs. The receptor set was obtained from a woman in her thirties or forties in good health. Some clones in this sample may be carry-over from other donors' samples.

The J gene is TRBJ2-3, the V gene TRBV7-7; no reliable D call. CDR1 is SSHAT, CDR2 FNYEAQ, per germline (reference sequence). V lost 5 bases, J lost 3 bases, and 9 bases lay in between. The CDR3 spans 13 residues. CDR3 nucleotides: TGTGCCAGCAGCCTCATTGGGACAGATACGCAGTATTTT. Residues: CASSLIGTDTQYF.

This clone was counted a single time. CDR3 bases: TGTGCCAGCAGCCCAAGAAATGAGCAGTTCTTC. Translation gives CASSPRNEQFF. The chain is built from TRBV7-9 and TRBJ2-1; no clear D. Trimming cost V 5 bases and J 7 bases, with 6 bases left between them. Germline V gene data show CDR1 as SEHNR and CDR2 as FQNEAQ (reference sequence). This CDR3 has 11 residues.

This rearrangement joins TRBV7-8 to TRBJ1-2, with 7 positions matching TRBD1. The CDR3 has 16 amino acids. The germline V gene encodes CDR1 SGHVS and CDR2 FQNEAQ. The trim removed 4 bases at V and 4 bases at J, leaving 12 bases unmatched. The CDR3 DNA reads TGTGCCAGCAGCTCAGAATCCAGGGGGGCGGCCTATGGCTACACCTTC. It codes for CASSSESRGAAYGYTF.

This clone was seen once. This chain uses TRBV5-1 with TRBJ2-1; no reliable D call. The CDR3 extends over 11 amino acids. CDR1 and CDR2 (germline): SGHRS, YFSETQ. The V end was cut by 0 bases, the J end by 15 bases, with 10 bases between. The chain's CDR3 is CASSLEAELFF. CDR3 DNA: TGCGCCAGCAGCTTGGAGGCGGAGTTGTTCTTC. The full variable domain, in which reference TRBV5-1 and TRBJ2-1 provide the parts outside the CDR3, is KAGVTQTPRYLIKTRGQQVTLSCSPISGHRSVSWYQQTPGQGLQFLFEYFSETQRNKGNFPGRFSGRQFSNSRSEMNVSTLELGDSALYLCASSLEAELFFGPGTRLTVL.

For this clone: A much larger clone differs by one base, so this may be a read error. The chain carries TRBV28 and TRBJ1-1; D gene uncertain. V lost 5 bases and J lost 1, with 11 bases in between. This CDR3 region has 14 residues. The germline gives CDR1 MDHEN, CDR2 SYDVKM. The DNA of the CDR3 is TGTGCCAGCAGTGATGACGCAAAGAACACTGAAGCTTTCTTT. Its translation: CASSDDAKNTEAFF. Combining the CDR3 with reference TRBV28 and TRBJ1-1 gives the whole variable domain DVKVTQSSRYLVKRTGEKVFLECVQDMDHENMFWYRQDPGLGLRLIYFSYDVKMKEKGDIPEGYSVSREKKERFSLILESASTNQTSMYLCASSDDAKNTEAFFGQGTRLTVV.

In its sample, this clone was seen once. The V and J genes are TRBV11-3 and TRBJ2-5; D is possibly TRBD1 or TRBD2 (5 bases each). The CDR3 runs 14 residues. V shed 1 base and J shed 7 bases, with 13 bases lying between them. The germline CDR1 and CDR2 sequences are SGHNT and YENEEA. CDR3 coding DNA: TGTGCCAGCAGCTTAGTGGGGGTCCGTGGGACCCAGTACTTC. It yields the protein CASSLVGVRGTQYF.

J is TRBJ2-2 and V is TRBV2; possible D gene TRBD2, 7 bases. Germline CDR1 reads SNHLY; CDR2 reads FYNNEI. Trimming pared 7 bases from V and 6 bases from J, leaving 45 bases between. This CDR3 region has 24 residues. The DNA of the CDR3 is TGTGCCAGCACGCCCAGGCCCGGGGGGTCGGGTCCAGGGGCACAGGGAATAAGGGCCGGGGAGCTGTTTTTT. Residues: CASTPRPGGSGPGAQGIRAGELFF.

On this clone: Since the CDR3 does not end with the conserved phenylalanine or tryptophan, this likely comes from a read error. V usage is TRBV28 and J usage is TRBJ2-3; maybe TRBD1 (6 bases). The CDR3 runs 11 residues. Looked up from germline, CDR1 is MDHEN and CDR2 is SYDVKM. The CDR3 is CASSGQHSQYL. The CDR3 coding sequence is TGTGCTAGCAGCGGACAGCACTCCCAGTATCTT.

This clone has a single count. The gene calls are TRBV28 and TRBJ2-7; D not resolved. This CDR3 spans 16 amino acids. CDR1 is MDHEN and CDR2 is SYDVKM in the germline V gene. V gave up 5 bases and J gave up 4 bases, with 21 bases separating them. The CDR3 sequence is CASSPIRLGYNYEQYF. The CDR3 DNA reads as TGTGCCAGCAGTCCCATAAGGTTAGGGTACAATTACGAGCAGTACTTC.

Comments on this clone: A far larger clone is one base from this, pointing to a likely read error. The same CDR3 is also encoded by other DNA sequences in this sample. V and J are TRBV6-1 and TRBJ1-5, with 7 nucleotides matching TRBD1. The CDR3 extends over 15 amino acids. The germline gives CDR1 MNHNS, CDR2 SASEGT. The DNA for the CDR3 is TGTGCTAGCAGTGGGCAGACAGGGCATAGTCAGCCCCAGCATTTT. This codes for CASSGQTGHSQPQHF.

The CDR3 region is CASSLGQGSNSPLHF. The CDR3 DNA is TGTGCCAGCAGCCTCGGACAGGGTAGTAATTCACCCCTCCACTTT. The genes are TRBV9 and TRBJ1-6, with 8 nucleotides matching TRBD1. From germline, CDR1 is SGDLS and CDR2 YYNGEE. The trim removed 4 bases at V and 6 bases at J, leaving 6 bases unmatched. CDR3 length: 15 amino acids. The full variable domain, rest sourced from reference TRBV9 and TRBJ1-6, is DSGVTQTPKHLITATGQRVTLRCSPRSGDLSVYWYQQSLDQGLQFLIQYYNGEERAKGNILERFSAQQFPDLHSELNLSSLELGDSALYFCASSLGQGSNSPLHFGNGTRLTVT.

The chain links TRBV7-2 to TRBJ2-4; 7 bases agree with TRBD1. The germline V gene has CDR1 SGHTA and CDR2 FQGNSA. J was trimmed by 4 bases and V by 2 bases; bases with no gene match: 2. The CDR3 runs 14 residues. The CDR3 DNA is TGTGCCAGCAGCTTAAGGGGGCAAAAAAACATTCAGTACTTC. Translated, it gives CASSLRGQKNIQYF.

The rearrangement links TRBV7-3 to TRBJ1-5; D remains unclear. V shed 2 bases and J shed 0 bases, with 8 bases lying between them. The CDR3 consists of 15 residues. From germline, CDR1 is SGHTA and CDR2 FQGTGA. The CDR3 DNA is TGTGCCAGCAGCTTATCGGGGTATAGCAATCAGCCCCAGCATTTT. It yields the protein CASSLSGYSNQPQHF.

V usage is TRBV14 and J usage is TRBJ1-1, with unresolved D. Trimming stripped 0 bases from V and 6 bases from J, with 23 bases between. Germline assignment: CDR1 SGHDN and CDR2 FVKESK. The CDR3 consists of 18 residues. CDR3 protein: CASSQDQWGWLGIPEAFF. The CDR3 nucleotides read TGTGCCAGCAGCCAAGACCAATGGGGATGGTTAGGGATTCCTGAAGCTTTCTTT.

This rearrangement joins TRBV9 to TRBJ1-2; D may be TRBD1 (5 bases). The V end was cut by 4 bases, the J end by 7 bases, with 23 bases between. Germline V lookup: CDR1 SGDLS, CDR2 YYNGEE. This CDR3 is built from 16 residues. The CDR3: CASSNQGRQGYCGYTF. The CDR3 coding sequence is TGTGCCAGCAGCAACCAGGGCCGTCAGGGTTACTGTGGCTACACCTTC.

Note on this clone: This CDR3 is also generated by other DNA sequences in the sample. The chain carries TRBV2 and TRBJ1-5; D remains ambiguous. CDR1 SNHLY and CDR2 FYNNEI come from the germline V gene. CDR3 length: 14 amino acids. Trimming removed 4 bases from V and 2 bases from J, with 9 bases in between. CDR3 coding DNA: TGTGCCAGCAGTGGAGGATTGGGCAATCAGCCCCAGCATTTT. Translating gives CASSGGLGNQPQHF.

This clone has at least ten counts. V usage is TRBV18 and J usage is TRBJ2-5; D uncertain. Germline CDR1 reads KGHSH; CDR2 reads LQKENI. V shed 5 bases and J shed 0 bases, with 7 bases lying between them. The CDR3 totals 13 residues. CDR3 in DNA: TGTGCCAGCTCATCCGGGTACCAAGAGACCCAGTACTTC. Protein product: CASSSGYQETQYF. Using reference TRBV18 and TRBJ2-5 for the parts outside the CDR3, the full variable domain is NAGVMQNPRHLVRRRGQEARLRCSPMKGHSHVYWYRQLPEEGLKFMVYLQKENIIDESGMPKERFSAEFPKEGPSILRIQQVVRGDSAAYFCASSSGYQETQYFGPGTRLLVL.

This clone appeared once. V is TRBV5-4 and J is TRBJ1-3; D is uncertain. The CDR3 length is 16 residues. Trimming stripped 0 bases from V and 0 bases from J, with 10 bases between. In germline, CDR1 is SGHNT, CDR2 YYREEE (reference sequence). CDR3 sequence: CASSLAGPASGNTIYF. The CDR3 DNA reads TGTGCCAGCAGCTTGGCTGGCCCCGCCTCTGGAAACACCATATATTTT. The entire variable domain, with the rest obtained from reference TRBV5-4 and TRBJ1-3, is as follows: ETGVTQSPTHLIKTRGQQVTLRCSSQSGHNTVSWYQQALGQGPQFIFQYYREEENGRGNFPPRFSGLQFPNYSSELNVNALELDDSALYLCASSLAGPASGNTIYFGEGSWLTVV.

V usage is TRBV2 and J usage is TRBJ2-7; 8 bases fit TRBD2. The CDR3 is made up of 14 amino acids. Per the germline V gene, CDR1 is SNHLY and CDR2 is FYNNEI. The V and J ends lost 11 bases and 6 bases, in that order; junction bases with no gene match: 15. Written as DNA, the CDR3 is TGTGCCGGAAACCTACGGGCGGGAGGAAGCGAGCAGTACTTC. It yields the protein CAGNLRAGGSEQYF.

The rearrangement links TRBV7-9 to TRBJ2-2; D is uncertain. The length of the CDR3 is 12 residues. Trimming cost V 1 base and J 9 bases, with 6 bases left between them. Per germline, CDR1 SEHNR and CDR2 FQNEAQ (reference sequence). The CDR3 region is CASSLVAWELFF. In nucleotides, the CDR3 is TGTGCCAGCAGCTTAGTCGCGTGGGAGCTGTTTTTT.

The CDR3 DNA reads TGTGCCAGCAGCTTAGTAGCGACCTCCTACAATGAGCAGTTCTTC. It specifies CASSLVATSYNEQFF. This chain uses TRBV11-2 with TRBJ2-1; possibly TRBD2 for D (5 bases). This CDR3 is 15 amino acids long. Trimming removed 1 base at V and 0 bases at J, with 7 bases between. Germline loops: CDR1 SGHAT, CDR2 FQNNGV.

In this sample, this clone turned up once. V gene TRBV6-5 combines with J gene TRBJ1-4, with a tentative D call TRBD1 (5 bases). The CDR3 has 15 amino acids. Germline CDR1 reads MNHEY; CDR2 reads SVGAGI. The V end lost 3 bases, the J end lost 7 bases, and 15 bases lay between the germline ends. Here the CDR3 reads CASSYVGAEGEKLFF. The CDR3 coding sequence is TGTGCCAGCAGTTATGTAGGGGCGGAGGGTGAAAAACTGTTTTTT.

On this clone itself: A much larger clone sits a single nucleotide away, making a read error possible. Additional DNA sequences in this sample encode the identical CDR3. This rearrangement joins TRBV28 to TRBJ1-5; 7 bases match TRBD1. This CDR3 contains 15 residues. Germline V gives CDR1 MDHEN, CDR2 SYDVKM. The CDR3 nucleotides read TGTGCCAGCAGACCGGGACAGACTAGCAATCAACCCCAGCATTTT. Translating gives CASRPGQTSNQPQHF.

With regard to this clone: A far more abundant clone sits one base away, making this likely a read error. The chain links TRBV30 to TRBJ1-5, with D possibly TRBD1 on 5 matching bases. CDR3 size: 13 residues. The germline CDR1 and CDR2 sequences are GTSNPN and SVGIG (reference sequence). The CDR3 DNA reads TGTGCCTGGAGTGTACTTGGGGACCAGCCCCAGAATTTT. Its protein product is CAWSVLGDQPQNF.

The V gene is TRBV27, the J gene TRBJ2-7; 9 nucleotides line up with TRBD1. Germline values: CDR1 MNHEY, CDR2 SMNVEV (reference sequence). This CDR3 is built from 15 residues. The V gene end was trimmed by 4 bases and the J gene end by 6 bases; junction bases not matched to a gene: 10. CDR3 nucleotides: TGTGCCAGCAGTTCAGGACAGGGGAAGAAGAGCGAGCAGTACTTC. This sequence encodes CASSSGQGKKSEQYF.

CDR3 amino acids: CASSLAGGPGREQYF. The CDR3 nucleotides read TGTGCCAGCAGTTTGGCGGGAGGGCCAGGACGTGAGCAGTACTTC. The chain joins TRBV28 to TRBJ2-7; 9 bases align to TRBD2. The CDR3 consists of 15 residues. V was pared by 3 bases and J by 7 bases, with 10 bases of the junction left unmatched. The germline gives CDR1 MDHEN, CDR2 SYDVKM.

The chain links TRBV4-2 to TRBJ2-1, with TRBD2 identical over 11 bases. In germline, CDR1 is LGHNA, CDR2 YNFKEQ. The CDR3 is 15 amino acids. The J segment lost 5 bases and the V segment lost 1 base, leaving 1 base of the junction unmatched. The CDR3 loop is CASSQGLAGHNEQFF. The CDR3 DNA reads as TGTGCCAGCAGCCAAGGACTAGCGGGACACAATGAGCAGTTCTTC.

This clone was detected once. The chain is built from TRBV7-8 and TRBJ1-2; D remains unclear. V was shortened by 5 bases and J by 6 bases, with 16 bases between the two germline ends. CDR3 length equals 14 residues. Germline CDR1 reads SGHVS; CDR2 reads FQNEAQ. Written as DNA, the CDR3 is TGTGCCAGCAGCGGCATCGGTGTAAGGGATGGCTACACCTTC. This codes for CASSGIGVRDGYTF.

The chain recombines TRBV7-9 with TRBJ1-1; no reliable D call. The CDR3 spans 13 residues. Germline V CDR1 and CDR2: SEHNR, FQNEAQ (reference sequence). Trimming left V 0 bases short and J 3 bases short, with 5 bases between. In DNA, the CDR3 is TGTGCCAGCAGCTTAGCGGTCTACACTGAAGCTTTCTTT. It specifies CASSLAVYTEAFF.

This clone was seen only a few times. The rearrangement joins TRBV2 to TRBJ2-5, with no clear D. Trimming stripped 5 bases from V and 5 bases from J, with 15 bases between. This CDR3 contains 14 residues. Germline V gives CDR1 SNHLY, CDR2 FYNNEI. The CDR3 DNA reads TGTGCCAGCAGTCTTTACCTCGACGCTGAGACCCAGTACTTC. It codes for CASSLYLDAETQYF.

Of note for this clone: This sequence may be a read error, since a much larger clone differs from it by one base. CDR3 DNA: TGTGCCAGCAGCTCCTGGACAGGGGGCACTGAAGCTTTCTTT. As protein: CASSSWTGGTEAFF. This chain joins TRBV7-8 and TRBJ1-1, with 10 bases aligning to TRBD1. The CDR3 extends over 14 amino acids. Germline assignment: CDR1 SGHVS and CDR2 FQNEAQ. V lost 4 bases and J lost 4; bases outside the gene matches: 3.

This clone was observed a few times. The rearrangement uses TRBV29-1 and TRBJ1-5; tentatively, D is TRBD1 (5 bases). The length of the CDR3 is 13 residues. V lost 6 bases to trimming and J lost 7 bases, with 16 bases between them. Germline assignment: CDR1 SQVTM and CDR2 ANQGSEA. The CDR3 region has the DNA TGCAGCGTCCGCGAGGGGTGGGGGCAGCCCCAGCATTTT. Residues: CSVREGWGQPQHF.